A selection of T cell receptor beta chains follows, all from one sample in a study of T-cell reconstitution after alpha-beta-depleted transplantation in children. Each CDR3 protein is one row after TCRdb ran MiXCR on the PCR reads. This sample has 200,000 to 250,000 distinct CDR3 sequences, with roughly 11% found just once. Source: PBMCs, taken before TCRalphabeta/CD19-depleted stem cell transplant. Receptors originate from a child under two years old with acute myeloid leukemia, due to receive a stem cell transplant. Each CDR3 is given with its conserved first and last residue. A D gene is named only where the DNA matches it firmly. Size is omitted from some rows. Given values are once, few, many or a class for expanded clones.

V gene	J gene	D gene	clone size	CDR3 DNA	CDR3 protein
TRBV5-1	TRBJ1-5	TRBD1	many	TGCGCCAGCAGCGAGGGACAGGGGTCCAATCAGCCCCAGCATTTT	CASSEGQGSNQPQHF
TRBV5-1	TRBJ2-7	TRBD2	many	TGCGCCAGCAGCCTGACCGGACTAGCCTTAGATATATACGAGCAGTACTTC	CASSLTGLALDIYEQYF
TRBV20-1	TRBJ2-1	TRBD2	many	TGCAGTGCTAGACCCGGGACTAGCGGGACGGGCAGCTCCTACAATGAGCAGTTCTTC	CSARPGTSGTGSSYNEQFF
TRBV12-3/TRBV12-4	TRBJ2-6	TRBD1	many	TGTGCCAGCAGTCCCCGACAGGGGGCATCTGTAGGGGCCAACGTCCTGACTTTC	CASSPRQGASVGANVLTF
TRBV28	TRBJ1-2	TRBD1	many	TGTGCCAGCAAAACTACAGGGGGGGATAACTATGGCTACACCTTC	CASKTTGGDNYGYTF
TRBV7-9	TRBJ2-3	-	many	TGTGCCAGCACCGCCCGCGAAAGCACAGATACGCAGTATTTT	CASTARESTDTQYF
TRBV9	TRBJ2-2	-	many	TGTGCCAGCAGCGTAGCCCTTGGACTGAACACCGGGGAGCTGTTTTTT	CASSVALGLNTGELFF
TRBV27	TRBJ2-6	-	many	TGTGCCAGCAGGACGTACCCGGGCGGGGCCAACGTCCTGACTTTC	CASRTYPGGANVLTF
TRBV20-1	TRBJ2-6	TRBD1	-	TGCAGTGCTAAGGGACAGGGAACCTCTGGGGCCAACGTCCTGACTTTC	CSAKGQGTSGANVLTF
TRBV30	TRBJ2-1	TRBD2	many	TGTGCCTGGAGTGTACGGCTAGCGGGAAGTGAGCAGTTCTTC	CAWSVRLAGSEQFF
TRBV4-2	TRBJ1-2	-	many	TGTGCCAGCAGCCAAGATCCCACGTACAGGGTGGAAGGCTACACCTTC	CASSQDPTYRVEGYTF
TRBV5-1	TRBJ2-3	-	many	TGCGCCAGCAGCTCCGGAGGAATGGCGCAGTATTTT	CASSSGGMAQYF
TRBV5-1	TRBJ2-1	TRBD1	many	TGCGCCAGCAGCCGGACAGGGGGCAACAATGAGCAGTTCTTC	CASSRTGGNNEQFF
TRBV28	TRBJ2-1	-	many	TGTGCCAGCAGTCTCTTGGGGGTCCACAATGAGCAGTTCTTC	CASSLLGVHNEQFF
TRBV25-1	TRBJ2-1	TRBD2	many	TGTGCCAGCAGTGAATATTTGGGGGAGGGCTCCTACAATGAGCAGTTCTTC	CASSEYLGEGSYNEQFF
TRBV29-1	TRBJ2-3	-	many	TGCAGCGCCGCCCGCGTTATGGATGTTGGCACAGATACGCAGTATTTT	CSAARVMDVGTDTQYF
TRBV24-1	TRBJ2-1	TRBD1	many	TGTGCCACCAGTCCGGACAGGGCCCCTTACAATGAGCAGTTCTTC	CATSPDRAPYNEQFF
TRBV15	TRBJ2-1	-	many	TGTGCCACCAGCAACCACAGGGTTTCCTACAATGAGCAGTTCTTC	CATSNHRVSYNEQFF
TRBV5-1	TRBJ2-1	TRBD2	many	TGCGCCAGCAGCCCCGGACTAGCGGGCCATGAGCAGTTCTTC	CASSPGLAGHEQFF
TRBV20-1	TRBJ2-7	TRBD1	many	TGCAGTGCTAGGGAGGACAGGTTCAAGTCCTACGAGCAGTACTTC	CSAREDRFKSYEQYF
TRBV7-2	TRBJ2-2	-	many	TGTGCCAGCAGTGTTGAGGGTTACCTCGGGGAGCTGTTTTTT	CASSVEGYLGELFF
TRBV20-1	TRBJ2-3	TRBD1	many	TGCAGTGCTGAGGACAGGGGGACAGATACGCAGTATTTT	CSAEDRGTDTQYF
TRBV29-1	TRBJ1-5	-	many	TGCAGCGCCACAGACGAAGGTCCCAATCAGCCCCAGCATTTT	CSATDEGPNQPQHF
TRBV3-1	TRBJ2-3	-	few	TGTGCCAGCAGCCAAGCGGGACAAGATACGCAGTATTTT	CASSQAGQDTQYF
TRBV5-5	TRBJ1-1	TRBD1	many	TGTGCCAGCAGCACTGACAGGGGGTTAACTGAAGCTTTCTTT	CASSTDRGLTEAFF
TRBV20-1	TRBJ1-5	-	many	TGCAGTGCTCTGCCGCCCTCAGGGAGCGATCAGCCCCAGCATTTT	CSALPPSGSDQPQHF
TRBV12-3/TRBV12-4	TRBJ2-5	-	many	TGTGCCAGCAGTCCCGGACTTTTGCAAGAGACCCAGTACTTC	CASSPGLLQETQYF
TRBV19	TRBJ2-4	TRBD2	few	TGTGCCAGTAGTATATACGGGACTAGCGGGAGTGCCAAAAACATTCAGTACTTC	CASSIYGTSGSAKNIQYF
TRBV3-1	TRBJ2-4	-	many	TGTGCCAGCAGCCAAGTTACACTAGCCAAAAACATTCAGTACTTC	CASSQVTLAKNIQYF
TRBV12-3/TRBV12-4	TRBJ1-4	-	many	TGTGCCAGCAGTGTGAGAGAAGGAGGGGCGAATGAAAAACTGTTTTTT	CASSVREGGANEKLFF
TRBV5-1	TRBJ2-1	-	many	TGCGCCAGCAGCCTCACTCCGACAGATAGTGAGCAGTTCTTC	CASSLTPTDSEQFF
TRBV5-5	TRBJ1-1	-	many	TGTGCCAGCAGCTTTGCCCTGAACACTGAAGCTTTCTTT	CASSFALNTEAFF
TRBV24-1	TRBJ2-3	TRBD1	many	TGTGCCACCAGTGATCCGGGACAGGGGACGCAGTATTTT	CATSDPGQGTQYF
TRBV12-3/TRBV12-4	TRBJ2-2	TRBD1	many	TGTGCCAGCAGCCCCGACAGGGTTAGCGGGGAGCTGTTTTTT	CASSPDRVSGELFF
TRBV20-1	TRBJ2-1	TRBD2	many	TGCAGTGCTCCAAGCGGGAGAAGGTCCTACAATGAGCAGTTCTTC	CSAPSGRRSYNEQFF
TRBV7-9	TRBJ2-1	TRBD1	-	TGTGCCAGCAGCCCGAGGACAGGGGTCTACAATGAGCAGTTCTTC	CASSPRTGVYNEQFF
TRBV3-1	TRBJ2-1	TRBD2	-	TGTGCCTCCAGCTTGCCGACTAGCCTCGATGAGCAGTTCTTC	CASSLPTSLDEQFF
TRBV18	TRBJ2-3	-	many	TGTGCCAGCTCACAATCGGGACCGAGCACAGATACGCAGTATTTT	CASSQSGPSTDTQYF
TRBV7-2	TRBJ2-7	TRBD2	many	TGTGCCAGCAGCTCCCAACTAGCGGGAGCGGACGAGCAGTACTTC	CASSSQLAGADEQYF